The T cell receptor (beta chain) under discussion was sequenced for a study of blood T cell repertoires in COVID-19. Study-wide background: Samples came from the United States, Italy and Spain, spanning acute and convalescent COVID-19. Sample material is recorded as cDNA or gDNA derived from T cells, B-cell-depleted T cells, or PBMCs.

Per the study methods: Estimated nucleated cell counts came from reference gene primer amplification. Repertoires were generated with immunoSEQ multiplex PCR, while TCRdb's copy carries only in-frame clones and drops some. D and trimming come from the DNA, and the V and J calls and clone size come from that table. Counted here are 100,000 or so clones, around four fifths occurring once; the ten biggest clones make up roughly 4%. The sequence came from a human donor in a cohort sampled during active COVID-19. Sequences were obtained from peripheral blood.

The CDR3 DNA follows: TGTGCCAGCAGTTTGTTACAGGACTATGGCTACACCTTC. The encoded protein is CASSLLQDYGYTF. V is TRBV12-3 or TRBV12-4 and J is TRBJ1-2; maybe TRBD1 (5 bases). V was clipped by 3 bases and J by 3 bases, with 8 bases between them. There are 13 residues in the CDR3.